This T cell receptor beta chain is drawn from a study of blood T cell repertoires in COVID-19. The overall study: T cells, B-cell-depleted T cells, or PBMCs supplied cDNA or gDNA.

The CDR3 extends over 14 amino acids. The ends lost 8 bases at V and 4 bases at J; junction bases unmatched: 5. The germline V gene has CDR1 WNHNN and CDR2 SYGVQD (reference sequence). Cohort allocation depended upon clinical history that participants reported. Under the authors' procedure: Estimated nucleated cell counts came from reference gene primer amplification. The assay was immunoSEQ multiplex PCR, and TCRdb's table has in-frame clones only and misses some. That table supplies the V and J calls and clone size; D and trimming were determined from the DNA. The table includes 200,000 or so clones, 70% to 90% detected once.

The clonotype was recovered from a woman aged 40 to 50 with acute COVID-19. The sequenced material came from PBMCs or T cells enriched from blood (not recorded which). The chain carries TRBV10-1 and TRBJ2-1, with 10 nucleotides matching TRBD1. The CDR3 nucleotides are TGCGCCAGCCGCGGACAGGGGGTATACAATGAGCAGTTCTTC. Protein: CASRGQGVYNEQFF.